What follows are 21 T cell receptor beta chains derived from one specimen sequenced in a study of blood T cell repertoires in COVID-19. Sequencing was performed with immunoSEQ multiplex PCR; in TCRdb, only in-frame clones are kept and a portion is missing. The sample holds some 180,000 clones; about 88% are singletons and the top ten take 20% to 25%. Sequenced: PBMCs or T cells enriched from blood (not recorded which). These receptors were collected from a woman between 40 and 55 years old in a cohort exposed to, infected with or recovered from COVID-19 (not recorded which).

J is TRBJ1-2 and V is TRBV10-3; 12 positions agree with TRBD1. CDR1 and CDR2 from the germline V gene are ENHRY and SYGVKD. The CDR3 spans 15 residues. The V and J ends lost 7 bases and 4 bases, in that order; junction bases with no gene match: 7. CDR3 DNA: TGTGCCATCACACCCGGGACAGGGGGCCGCTATGGCTACACCTTC. Its protein product is CAITPGTGGRYGYTF.

V and J are TRBV3-1 (or the pseudogene TRBV3-2) and TRBJ1-1; TRBD1 might be the D (5 bases). This CDR3 comprises 15 residues. Germline V gives CDR1 LGHDT, CDR2 YNNKEL (reference sequence). With 3 bases removed from V and 0 bases from J, the gap between germline ends came to 11 bases. CDR3 nucleotides: TGTGCCAGCAGCCAGGGGCGGGAAATGAACACTGAAGCTTTCTTT. Amino acids: CASSQGREMNTEAFF.

The V call is TRBV28, the J call TRBJ1-1; 9 bases align to TRBD1. The germline V gene has CDR1 MDHEN and CDR2 SYDVKM. CDR3 length equals 14 residues. The ends lost 4 bases at V and 7 bases at J; junction bases unmatched: 7. The DNA for the CDR3 is TGTGCCAGCAGTTATGGGACAGGGAGGTATGAAGCTTTCTTT. Its protein is CASSYGTGRYEAFF.

V and J are TRBV7-9 and TRBJ1-1; 10 bases map to TRBD1. This CDR3 has 16 amino acids. With 4 bases clipped from V and 1 base from J, the junction kept 6 bases outside the gene matches. CDR1 and CDR2 from the germline V gene are SEHNR and FQNEAQ (reference sequence). The CDR3 DNA follows: TGTGCCAGCAGCTCTGACAGGGGGCCTCCGAACACTGAAGCTTTCTTT. Its translation: CASSSDRGPPNTEAFF. Together with reference TRBV7-9 and TRBJ1-1, the CDR3 gives the full variable domain: DTGVSQNPRHKITKRGQNVTFRCDPISEHNRLYWYRQTLGQGPEFLTYFQNEAQLEKSRLLSDRFSAERPKGSFSTLEIQRTEQGDSAMYLCASSSDRGPPNTEAFFGQGTRLTVV.

This clone was recorded once. V and J are TRBV7-2 and TRBJ1-3; TRBD1 might be the D (6 bases). V was trimmed by 3 bases and J by 4 bases, leaving 7 bases between them. Germline V gene data show CDR1 as SGHTA and CDR2 as FQGNSA. There are 13 residues in the CDR3. The CDR3 DNA reads TGTGCCAGCAGCTTCCAGGGGGGAAACACCATATATTTT. It encodes CASSFQGGNTIYF.

This clone was counted once. The J gene is TRBJ1-1, the V gene TRBV4-1; D unresolved. The CDR3 is made up of 17 amino acids. Germline lookup yields CDR1 MGHRA and CDR2 YSYEKL. Trimming cost V 3 bases and J 2 bases, with 19 bases left between them. CDR3 loop: CASSQVLERRHNTEAFF. The CDR3 nucleotides read TGCGCCAGCAGCCAGGTTTTGGAGCGGAGGCATAACACTGAAGCTTTCTTT.

J is TRBJ2-3 and V is TRBV21-1; the table assigns TRBD2, which was not confirmed against the DNA. TRBV21-1 is a recognized pseudogene. CDR3 length: 16 amino acids. This CDR3 reads CASSNDPAGGLYTQYF. CDR3 DNA sequence: TGTGCCAGCAGCAATGATCCAGCGGGGGGGTTGTATACGCAGTATTTT.

In its sample, this clone was seen a few times. The V gene is TRBV11-2, the J gene TRBJ1-1, with D possibly TRBD1 on 5 matching bases. The V gene lost 3 bases and the J gene lost 6 bases, with 17 bases spanning the gap. Per germline, CDR1 SGHAT and CDR2 FQNNGV. This CDR3 is 15 amino acids long. CDR3 residues: CASSFEGGRAAEAFF. The CDR3 DNA reads TGTGCCAGCAGCTTCGAAGGCGGCAGGGCGGCTGAAGCTTTCTTT.

The V and J genes are TRBV30 and TRBJ2-7, with TRBD1 matching over 8 bases. CDR1 and CDR2 from the germline V gene are GTSNPN and SVGIG (reference sequence). This CDR3 contains 13 residues. The ends lost 4 bases at V and 6 bases at J; junction bases unmatched: 8. The DNA for the CDR3 is TGTGCCTGGACGAGTGACAGGGGCTCCGAGCAGTACTTC. Residues: CAWTSDRGSEQYF.

V and J are TRBV11-2 and TRBJ2-3; 7 nucleotides align to TRBD2. Germline V CDR1 and CDR2: SGHAT, FQNNGV. V lost 2 bases, J lost 4 bases, and 18 bases stayed unmatched. The CDR3 consists of 19 residues. CDR3 nucleotide sequence: TGTGCCAGCAGCTTACAGGGAGGGACCACAGATCGGTCATCAGATACGCAGTATTTT. Translated, it gives CASSLQGGTTDRSSDTQYF.

This chain links TRBV6-5 with TRBJ1-4, with unresolved D. The V gene's germline CDR1 is MNHEY and CDR2 SVGAGI. V lost 4 bases, J lost 4 bases, and 10 bases lay in between. This CDR3 has 14 residues. The CDR3 nucleotides are TGTGCCAGCAGTTCCGGGAAGTTTAATGAAAAACTGTTTTTT. It encodes CASSSGKFNEKLFF.

The V call is TRBV7-8, the J call TRBJ1-2; 8 bases align to TRBD1. The CDR3 loop spans 16 amino acids. Germline V lookup: CDR1 SGHVS, CDR2 FQNEAQ. Trimming took 4 bases from V and 7 from J; bases not matched to a gene: 14. In nucleotides, the CDR3 is TGTGCCAGCAGCTCCGGGACAGGCTCATCGGCGGGTGGCTACACCTTC. Its translation: CASSSGTGSSAGGYTF.

The chain uses TRBV4-1 and TRBJ2-7, with D possibly TRBD1 on 6 matching bases. V was pared by 0 bases and J by 4 bases, with 13 bases between. The CDR3 sequence is 15 residues long. The germline gives CDR1 MGHRA, CDR2 YSYEKL. In nucleotides, the CDR3 is TGCGCCAGCAGCCAAGATCAGGCACAGGGTTACGAGCAGTACTTC. Translated: CASSQDQAQGYEQYF.

The CDR3 here is CASSPRLALQRYTQYF. The CDR3 bases are TGTGCCAGCAGTCCTCGACTAGCGCTTCAAAGATATACGCAGTATTTT. The chain carries TRBV27 and TRBJ2-3; TRBD2 matches at 8 bases. This CDR3 comprises 16 residues. Trimming cost V 5 bases and J 7 bases; bases outside gene matches: 14. Germline loops: CDR1 MNHEY, CDR2 SMNVEV (reference sequence).

This chain joins TRBV28 and TRBJ1-2, with D uncertain. CDR3 length: 13 amino acids. V lost 1 base, J lost 9 bases, and 12 bases lay in between. Germline lookup yields CDR1 MDHEN and CDR2 SYDVKM. The CDR3 DNA reads as TGTGCCAGCAGTTTATTTTCGGGTGATCGCTACACCTTC. This sequence encodes CASSLFSGDRYTF.

Details on this clone: The sample carries other DNA sequences with the same CDR3. The chain joins TRBV19 to TRBJ1-1, with D possibly being TRBD1 (5 bases). V was clipped by 4 bases and J by 2 bases, with 11 bases between them. Germline CDR1 is LNHDA and CDR2 is SQIVND (reference sequence). CDR3 length: 14 residues. The CDR3 protein is CASSRRGANTEAFF. The DNA of the CDR3 is TGTGCCAGTAGTAGAAGGGGCGCTAACACTGAAGCTTTCTTT.

The genes are TRBV12-3 or TRBV12-4 and TRBJ1-1; no reliable D call. This CDR3 comprises 13 residues. Trimming took off 2 bases at V and 4 bases at J, with 8 bases between the two ends. The CDR3 coding sequence is TGTGCCAGCAGTTTACGGGAGGCCACTGAAGCTTTCTTT. Translation: CASSLREATEAFF.

The chain couples TRBV7-2 to TRBJ1-2; D unclear. With 2 bases removed from V and 1 base from J, the gap between germline ends came to 8 bases. Germline V lookup: CDR1 SGHTA, CDR2 FQGNSA. The CDR3 runs to 14 residues. The CDR3 region is CASSLPTYNYGYTF. The CDR3 DNA is TGTGCCAGCAGCTTACCCACCTATAACTATGGCTACACCTTC. Filled out from reference TRBV7-2 and TRBJ1-2, the complete variable domain reads GAGVSQSPSNKVTEKGKDVELRCDPISGHTALYWYRQSLGQGLEFLIYFQGNSAPDKSGLPSDRFSAERTGGSVSTLTIQRTQQEDSAVYLCASSLPTYNYGYTFGSGTRLTVV.

This chain links TRBV10-3 with TRBJ2-1; no clear D gene. With 0 bases removed from V and 3 bases from J, the gap between germline ends came to 6 bases. CDR1 ENHRY and CDR2 SYGVKD come from the germline V gene. The CDR3 totals 14 residues. CDR3 DNA sequence: TGTGCCATCAGTGAGTCGGTCTACTACAATGAGCAGTTCTTC. Protein: CAISESVYYNEQFF.

V usage is TRBV24-1 and J usage is TRBJ1-5; D uncertain. The ends were cut back, 3 bases at V and 6 bases at J, with 8 bases in the middle. The CDR3 contains 13 residues. Germline-derived CDR1 and CDR2 are KGHDR and SFDVKD. The chain's CDR3 is CATSDRGSQPQHF. CDR3 in DNA: TGTGCCACCAGTGATCGAGGGAGTCAGCCCCAGCATTTT.

CDR3 sequence (DNA): TGTGCCAGCAGTGGGGTAGCGGGAGGGGAAGAGACCCAGTACTTC. It codes for CASSGVAGGEETQYF. The chain combines TRBV2 with TRBJ2-5, with 11 bases identical to TRBD2. J gave up 3 bases and V 4 bases, and 4 bases lay outside the gene matches. This CDR3 is 15 amino acids long. CDR1 is SNHLY, CDR2 FYNNEI, per germline.